A selection of T cell receptor beta chains follows, all from one sample in a study of glioma-infiltrating T cells. TCRdb re-analysed the multiplex PCR reads in MiXCR, keeping a single row per CDR3 protein. In the table there are 110,000 or so distinct CDR3 sequences, 25% of which are singletons. Sample: glioma tissue, nonneoplastic brain tissue, or PBMCs (not recorded which). Receptors originate from a human donor with low-grade glioma or glioblastoma, undergoing nonglioma brain surgery, or in good health (not recorded which). The CDR3 runs from the conserved cysteine through the conserved F or W. A D gene is named only where the DNA matches it firmly. Only part of the rows carry a size: once, few, many, or a class if the clone is expanded.

length: 14; J: TRBJ1-1; D: .; size: many; V: TRBV20-1; DNA: TGCAGTGCTTGTCAGTCCGGGATGAACACTGAAGCTTTCTTT; CDR3: CSACQSGMNTEAFF
length: 13; J: TRBJ1-5; D: .; size: .; V: TRBV3-1; DNA: TGTGCCAGCAGCCTACAGGGAGACCATCCCCAGCATTTT; CDR3: CASSLQGDHPQHF
length: 13; J: TRBJ2-7; D: .; size: many; V: TRBV4-3; DNA: TGCGCCAGCAGTAAAGGACGGTTCTACGAGCAGTACTTC; CDR3: CASSKGRFYEQYF
length: 14; J: TRBJ2-5; D: TRBD1; size: .; V: TRBV10-3; DNA: TGTGCCATCAGCCCCAGGACAGGGAAAGAGACCCAGTACTTC; CDR3: CAISPRTGKETQYF
length: 13; J: TRBJ1-5; D: .; size: .; V: TRBV28; DNA: TGTGCCAGCAGCGTGGGACGCAGTCAGCCTCAGCATTTT; CDR3: CASSVGRSQPQHF
length: 14; J: TRBJ2-5; D: .; size: many; V: TRBV7-2; DNA: TGTGCCAGCAGCCCCGTACTAGCCACTGAGACCCAGTACTTC; CDR3: CASSPVLATETQYF
length: 14; J: TRBJ2-1; D: TRBD2; size: .; V: TRBV28; DNA: TGTGACAGCAGCCCCGGGACTAGCGGCTACGAGCAGTTCTTC; CDR3: CDSSPGTSGYEQFF
length: 17; J: TRBJ2-3; D: .; size: many; V: TRBV4-1; DNA: TGCGCCAGCAGCCAAGATAGCCCAGCGGGCAGCACAGATACGCAGTATTTT; CDR3: CASSQDSPAGSTDTQYF
length: 15; J: TRBJ1-1; D: TRBD1; size: few; V: TRBV12-3/TRBV12-4; DNA: TGTGCCAGCAGTTTATCAACAGGGGGAAGGACTGAAGCTTTCTTT; CDR3: CASSLSTGGRTEAFF
length: 15; J: TRBJ1-2; D: TRBD1; size: many; V: TRBV7-3; DNA: TGTGCCAGCAGCTTAAACCCAGGGGGCCAAGGTGGCTACACCTTC; CDR3: CASSLNPGGQGGYTF
length: 16; J: TRBJ2-3; D: TRBD1; size: many; V: TRBV4-1; DNA: TGCGCCAGCAGCCACCCCGGACAGGTTGTAGAAGATACGCAGTATTTT; CDR3: CASSHPGQVVEDTQYF
length: 15; J: TRBJ2-3; D: .; size: .; V: TRBV7-2; DNA: TGTGCCAGCAGCTTAGGACTAGGTCTGGCTAATACGCAGTATTTT; CDR3: CASSLGLGLANTQYF
length: 12; J: TRBJ1-4; D: TRBD1; size: .; V: TRBV29-1; DNA: TGCAGCGTTATGACAGGGGATGAAAAACTGTTTTTT; CDR3: CSVMTGDEKLFF
length: 15; J: TRBJ2-1; D: TRBD2; size: many; V: TRBV27; DNA: TGTGCCAGCACCAGACTGGGGGGACCGGGGGGTGAGCAGTTCTTC; CDR3: CASTRLGGPGGEQFF
length: 13; J: TRBJ1-1; D: TRBD1; size: many; V: TRBV4-3; DNA: TGCGCCAGCAGTCAGGACAGGTATGCTGAAGCTTTCTTT; CDR3: CASSQDRYAEAFF
length: 16; J: TRBJ1-5; D: TRBD1; size: many; V: TRBV27; DNA: TGTGCCAGCAGTCTGGGACAGGGGTATAGCAATCAGCCCCAGCATTTT; CDR3: CASSLGQGYSNQPQHF
length: 16; J: TRBJ1-5; D: TRBD1; size: .; V: TRBV11-2; DNA: TGTGCCAGGAGCTCGGGACAGGGGTCGATAGGTCAGCCCCAGCATTTT; CDR3: CARSSGQGSIGQPQHF
length: 15; J: TRBJ2-1; D: .; size: few; V: TRBV12-5; DNA: TGTGCTAGTGGCCCCGGGACGGTTAGTTCCGATGAGCAGTTCTTC; CDR3: CASGPGTVSSDEQFF
length: 13; J: TRBJ1-2; D: TRBD1; size: few; V: TRBV29-1; DNA: TGCAGCACTTCGCGACAGGGGTACTATGGCTACACCTTC; CDR3: CSTSRQGYYGYTF
length: 13; J: TRBJ2-7; D: TRBD2; size: many; V: TRBV20-1; DNA: TGCAGTGCCGGACTAGCGGGATTTCTTGAGCAGTACTTC; CDR3: CSAGLAGFLEQYF
length: 16; J: TRBJ2-5; D: .; size: once; V: TRBV6-1; DNA: TGTGACAGCAGTCTTCTTACTGGGACCTCAAAGGGGGCCCAGTACTTC; CDR3: CDSSLLTGTSKGAQYF
length: 19; J: TRBJ2-5; D: TRBD2; size: .; V: TRBV29-1; DNA: TGCAGCGTTGAAGGCGCGGGACTAGAGGGAGCCCGCGATGAAGAGACCCAGTACTTC; CDR3: CSVEGAGLEGARDEETQYF